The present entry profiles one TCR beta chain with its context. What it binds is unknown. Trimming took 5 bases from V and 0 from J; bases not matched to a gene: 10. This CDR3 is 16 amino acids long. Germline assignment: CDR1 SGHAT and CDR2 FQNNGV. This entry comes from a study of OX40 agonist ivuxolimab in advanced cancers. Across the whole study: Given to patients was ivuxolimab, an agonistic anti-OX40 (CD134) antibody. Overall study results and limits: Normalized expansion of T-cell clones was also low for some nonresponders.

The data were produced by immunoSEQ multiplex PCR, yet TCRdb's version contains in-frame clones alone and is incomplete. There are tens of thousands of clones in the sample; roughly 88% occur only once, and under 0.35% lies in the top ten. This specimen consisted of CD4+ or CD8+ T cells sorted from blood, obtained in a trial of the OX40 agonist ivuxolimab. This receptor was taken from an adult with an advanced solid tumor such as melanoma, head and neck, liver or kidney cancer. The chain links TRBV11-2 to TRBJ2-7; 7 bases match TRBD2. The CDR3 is CASSPGRGSNSYEQYF. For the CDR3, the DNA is TGTGCCAGCAGCCCGGGACGCGGGAGCAACTCCTACGAGCAGTACTTC.